This entry lists 18 T cell receptor beta chains sequenced from one sample in a study of beta chain features in type 1 diabetes. Study-wide points: TCRB CDR3s were moderately but significantly shorter in Type 1 diabetes patients in all four CD4+ subsets.

cDNA synthesis used the whole RNA isolate, giving expressed TCRB sequences. Sequencing used immunoSEQ multiplex PCR; TCRdb keeps in-frame clones, though not all of them. The sample consists of about 15,000 clones, less than 85% of them appearing once. Their cognate antigens are unknown. Sequencing was carried out using stem cell memory CD4+ T cells from blood. The receptors here all came from a woman aged 18-29 years with type 1 diabetes.

This chain uses TRBV2 with TRBJ2-3; tentatively, D is TRBD2 (6 bases). The germline CDR1 and CDR2 sequences are SNHLY and FYNNEI. This CDR3 comprises 15 residues. The V end lost 6 bases, the J end lost 2 bases, and 15 bases lay between the germline ends. Written as DNA, the CDR3 is TGTGCCAGCAGGGAGGAGGGGCAGGCCACAGATACGCAGTATTTT. Protein: CASREEGQATDTQYF.

The CDR3 sequence: CASRASGSSYNEQFF. The CDR3 DNA follows: TGCGCCAGCAGGGCGAGCGGGAGCTCCTACAATGAGCAGTTCTTC. The V and J genes are TRBV5-1 and TRBJ2-1, with 8 bases fitting TRBD2. The CDR3 contains 15 residues. Germline CDR1 is SGHRS and CDR2 is YFSETQ. V shed 5 bases, J shed 0 bases, and the junction held 4 bases outside the gene matches.

CDR3 coding DNA: TGCGCCAGCAGCTTGGTCCCGGTAGGGGCGGGAGGATCCTACAATGAGCAGTTCTTC. It encodes CASSLVPVGAGGSYNEQFF. The rearrangement uses TRBV5-1 and TRBJ2-1; TRBD2 matches at 8 bases. Looked up from germline, CDR1 is SGHRS and CDR2 is YFSETQ. The CDR3 is made up of 19 amino acids. Trimming at V came to 0 bases and at J to 1 base, leaving 12 bases not matched to a gene.

The chain couples TRBV14 to TRBJ2-1; 13 bases are a match to TRBD2. Per the germline V gene, CDR1 is SGHDN and CDR2 is FVKESK. The CDR3 loop spans 18 amino acids. The V segment lost 4 bases and the J segment 2 bases; nucleotides outside the gene matches: 8. CDR3 loop: CASSRLRTSGRTYNEQFF. CDR3 DNA: TGTGCCAGCAGCCGATTAAGGACTAGCGGGAGAACCTACAATGAGCAGTTCTTC.

V gene TRBV6-6 combines with J gene TRBJ2-5; D not certain. With 5 bases removed from V and 5 bases from J, the gap between germline ends came to 3 bases. Germline V gene data show CDR1 as MNHNY and CDR2 as SVGAGI (reference sequence). This CDR3 has 10 residues. The CDR3 is CASSAETQYF. The CDR3, as DNA: TGTGCCAGCAGTGCGGAGACCCAGTACTTC.

This clone has more than one count but fewer than ten. The chain combines TRBV6-6 with TRBJ2-7; D might be TRBD1 (6 bases). This CDR3 spans 15 amino acids. The V gene's germline CDR1 is MNHNY and CDR2 SVGAGI (reference sequence). V lost 5 bases, J lost 2 bases, and 16 bases lay in between. The CDR3 protein is CASSPPLDRAYEQYF. CDR3 bases: TGTGCCAGCAGTCCCCCCCTGGACAGAGCCTACGAGCAGTACTTC.

The chain carries TRBV30 and TRBJ2-3, with 12 nucleotides matching TRBD2. Germline CDR1 and CDR2: GTSNPN and SVGIG (reference sequence). CDR3 length: 17 residues. V was clipped by 2 bases and J by 4 bases; unmatched bases: 10. Written as DNA, the CDR3 is TGTGCCTGGAGTAGGGGGAGGACTAGCGGGATTTCAGATACGCAGTATTTT. It yields the protein CAWSRGRTSGISDTQYF.

The gene calls are TRBV7-2 and TRBJ2-4; 10 nucleotides line up with TRBD1. The V and J ends lost 5 bases and 6 bases, in that order; junction bases with no gene match: 7. The CDR3 runs to 15 residues. CDR1 SGHTA and CDR2 FQGNSA come from the germline V gene. CDR3 DNA: TGTGCCAGCAGCCCTTCGACAGGGGGCCGAAACATTCAGTACTTC. This gives the protein CASSPSTGGRNIQYF.

The chain joins TRBV2 to TRBJ2-7, with D perhaps matching TRBD2 (6 bases). The CDR3 is 11 residues long. CDR1 and CDR2 from the germline V gene are SNHLY and FYNNEI. Trimming took 10 bases from V and 6 from J, leaving 13 bases between them. CDR3 residues: CAIRLVAEQYF. CDR3 DNA sequence: TGTGCCATCAGACTAGTGGCCGAGCAGTACTTC.

This clone was counted between two and nine times. V is TRBV5-6 and J is TRBJ2-1; TRBD2 aligns across 8 bases. This CDR3 region has 14 residues. The V segment lost 6 bases and the J segment 9 bases; nucleotides outside the gene matches: 11. Germline V gene lookup returns CDR1 SGHDT and CDR2 YYEEEE. The CDR3: CASTPGLGASEQFF. As DNA, the CDR3 is TGTGCCAGCACCCCGGGACTAGGGGCCAGTGAGCAGTTCTTC.

The chain employs TRBV11-2 and TRBJ2-4; the match to TRBD2 covers 7 bases. The V and J ends lost 6 bases and 9 bases, in that order; junction bases with no gene match: 2. Germline V gene data show CDR1 as SGHAT and CDR2 as FQNNGV. The CDR3 runs to 11 residues. As DNA, the CDR3 is TGTGCCAGCAGGGGGGGGAGCATTCAGTACTTC. Protein: CASRGGSIQYF.

V usage is TRBV11-3 and J usage is TRBJ2-5, with D perhaps TRBD1 (5 bases). The CDR3 totals 12 residues. Germline V CDR1 and CDR2: SGHNT, YENEEA. With 0 bases removed from V and 7 bases from J, the gap between germline ends came to 6 bases. CDR3: CASSLDTGTQYF. For the CDR3, the DNA is TGTGCCAGCAGCTTAGATACAGGGACCCAGTACTTC.

The rearrangement links TRBV27 to TRBJ1-1; 8 bases fit TRBD1. Germline V gene sequence: CDR1 MNHEY, CDR2 SMNVEV (reference sequence). V was clipped by 5 bases and J by 10 bases; unmatched bases: 6. This CDR3 comprises 12 residues. CDR3 sequence: CASSRDRGVAFF. As DNA, the CDR3 is TGTGCCAGCAGTCGAGACAGGGGTGTAGCTTTCTTT.

This clone has just a few counts. This chain uses TRBV5-1 with TRBJ2-1, with 8 bases fitting TRBD2. The germline V gene has CDR1 SGHRS and CDR2 YFSETQ. The CDR3 is 16 residues long. V lost 1 base to trimming and J lost 4 bases; unmatched junction nucleotides: 7. CDR3 coding DNA: TGCGCCAGCAGCTTGAGTCCAGCGGGAGTTTACAATGAGCAGTTCTTC. Translated: CASSLSPAGVYNEQFF.

The V call is TRBV4-1, the J call TRBJ2-1; TRBD2 agrees at 14 bases. This CDR3 contains 18 residues. The junction had 12 bases not matched to a gene; V was cut back by 4 bases and J by 7 bases. Germline V CDR1 and CDR2: MGHRA, YSYEKL. The CDR3 nucleotides read TGCGCCAGCAGCCGGGCTAAGGGACTAGCGGGAGTGGGGAATGAGCAGTTCTTC. It translates to CASSRAKGLAGVGNEQFF.

The V gene is TRBV7-9, the J gene TRBJ2-7; TRBD1 matches 9 bases. Trimming at V came to 5 bases and at J to 2 bases, leaving 4 bases not matched to a gene. This CDR3 contains 14 residues. CDR1 and CDR2 from the germline V gene are SEHNR and FQNEAQ (reference sequence). The CDR3 loop reads CASSQGQGTYEQYF. CDR3 in DNA: TGTGCCAGCAGCCAGGGACAGGGCACCTACGAGCAGTACTTC.

The chain recombines TRBV18 with TRBJ2-7; D is possibly TRBD1 (6 bases). This CDR3 contains 13 residues. The germline V gene encodes CDR1 KGHSH and CDR2 LQKENI. Trimming left V 6 bases short and J 2 bases short, with 11 bases between. The CDR3 protein is CASSPGHTYEQYV. Written as DNA, the CDR3 is TGTGCCAGCTCTCCGGGACATACCTACGAGCAGTACGTC.

This clone was counted a single time. The CDR3 DNA reads TGTGCCAGTAGTACCCGACAGGGGGGTAAAGAGACCCAGTACTTC. The encoded protein is CASSTRQGGKETQYF. V usage is TRBV19 and J usage is TRBJ2-5, with TRBD1 identical over 9 bases. CDR1 is LNHDA, CDR2 SQIVND, per germline (reference sequence). The CDR3 runs to 15 residues. V trimming: 4 bases; J trimming: 3 bases; junction bases outside the gene matches: 6.